This T cell receptor (beta chain) was retrieved from a study of T-cell reconstitution after alpha-beta-depleted transplantation in children. Notes on the study in general: Alpha-beta T cells about two months after transplant reportedly derived from several hundred expanded graft clones.

This clonotype was recorded many times. The antigen is unknown. Preparing the TCRbeta library involved the use of unique molecular identifiers. From the PCR reads, TCRdb called clonotypes with MiXCR, one entry per CDR3 protein. The table includes almost 500,000 distinct CDR3 sequences, roughly a tenth detected once. Germline lookup yields CDR1 SGHDT and CDR2 YYEEEE. CDR3 length equals 15 residues. The V and J ends lost 3 bases and 5 bases, in that order; junction bases with no gene match: 8. This chain connects TRBV5-6 to TRBJ2-3; 8 bases line up with TRBD1. The source was PBMCs, collected before TCRalphabeta/CD19-depleted stem cell transplant. This clonotype was sampled from a child aged 2 to 15 with inherited bone marrow failure, due to receive a stem cell transplant. CDR3 residues: CASSSKDRVEDTQYF. As DNA, the CDR3 is TGTGCCAGCAGCTCGAAGGACAGGGTCGAAGATACGCAGTATTTT.